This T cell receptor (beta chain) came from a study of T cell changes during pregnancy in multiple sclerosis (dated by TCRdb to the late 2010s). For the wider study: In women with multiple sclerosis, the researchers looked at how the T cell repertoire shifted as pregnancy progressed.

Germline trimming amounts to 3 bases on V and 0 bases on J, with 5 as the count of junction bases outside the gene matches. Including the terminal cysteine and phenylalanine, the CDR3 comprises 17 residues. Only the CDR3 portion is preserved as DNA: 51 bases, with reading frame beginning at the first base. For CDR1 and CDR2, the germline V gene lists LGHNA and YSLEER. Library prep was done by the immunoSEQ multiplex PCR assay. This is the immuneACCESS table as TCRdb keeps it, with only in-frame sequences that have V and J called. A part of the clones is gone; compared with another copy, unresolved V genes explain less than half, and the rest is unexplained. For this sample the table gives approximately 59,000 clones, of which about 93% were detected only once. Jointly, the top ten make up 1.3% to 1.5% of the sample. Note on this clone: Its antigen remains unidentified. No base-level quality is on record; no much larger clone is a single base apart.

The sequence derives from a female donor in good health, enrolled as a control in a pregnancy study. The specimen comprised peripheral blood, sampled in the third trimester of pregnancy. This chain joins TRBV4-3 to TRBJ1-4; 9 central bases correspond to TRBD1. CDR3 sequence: CASSHNGQGTTNEKLFF. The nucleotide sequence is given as TGCGCCAGCAGCCACAATGGACAGGGGACAACTAATGAAAAACTGTTTTTT.